This entry describes one T cell receptor beta chain. This specimen comes from a study of blood T cell repertoires in COVID-19. The wider study: Some COVID-19 samples were acute and others convalescent; all came from the United States, Italy and Spain. PBMCs, B-cell-depleted T cells, or T cells were the source of the cDNA or gDNA that made up the material.

Study processing details: Using reference gene primer amplification, nucleated cell counts were estimated. Profiling relied on immunoSEQ multiplex PCR, and the TCRdb table lists in-frame clones only, not all of them. V, J and clone size derive from that table, while D and trimming were established from the DNA sequence. The sample yields roughly 180,000 clones, 75% to 90% seen once. V lost 4 bases to trimming and J lost 4 bases, with 9 bases between them. This CDR3 contains 12 residues. Per the germline V gene, CDR1 is SQVTM and CDR2 is ANQGSEA. This receptor was obtained from an older woman with acute or convalescent COVID-19. Sequenced material: peripheral blood. The chain employs TRBV29-1 and TRBJ2-3; weak D call: TRBD1 (5 bases). CDR3 loop: CSVVQGADTQYF. CDR3 DNA sequence: TGCAGCGTTGTTCAGGGCGCAGATACGCAGTATTTT.